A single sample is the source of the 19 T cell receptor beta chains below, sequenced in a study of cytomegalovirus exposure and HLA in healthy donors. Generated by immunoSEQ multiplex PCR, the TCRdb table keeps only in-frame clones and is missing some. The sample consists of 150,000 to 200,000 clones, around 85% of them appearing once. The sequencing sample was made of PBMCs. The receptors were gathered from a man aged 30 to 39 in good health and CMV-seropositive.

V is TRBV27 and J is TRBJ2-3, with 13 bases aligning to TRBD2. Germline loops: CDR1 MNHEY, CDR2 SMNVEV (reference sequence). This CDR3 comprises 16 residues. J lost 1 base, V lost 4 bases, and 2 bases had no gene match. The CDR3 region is CASSSGLAGGTDTQYF. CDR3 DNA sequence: TGTGCCAGCAGTTCTGGACTAGCGGGGGGCACAGATACGCAGTATTTT.

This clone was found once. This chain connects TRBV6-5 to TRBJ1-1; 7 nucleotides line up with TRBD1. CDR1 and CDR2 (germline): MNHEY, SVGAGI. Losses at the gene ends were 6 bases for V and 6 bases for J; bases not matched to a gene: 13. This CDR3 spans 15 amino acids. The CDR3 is CASSYGQGGVAEAFF. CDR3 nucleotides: TGTGCCAGCAGCTACGGGCAGGGGGGTGTGGCTGAAGCTTTCTTT.

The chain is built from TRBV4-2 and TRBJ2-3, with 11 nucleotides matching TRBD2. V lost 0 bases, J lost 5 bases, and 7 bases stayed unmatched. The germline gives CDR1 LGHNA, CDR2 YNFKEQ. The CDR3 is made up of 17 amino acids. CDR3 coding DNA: TGTGCCAGCAGCCAAGAGAGTAGCGGGGGGGCATTAGATACGCAGTATTTT. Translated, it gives CASSQESSGGALDTQYF.

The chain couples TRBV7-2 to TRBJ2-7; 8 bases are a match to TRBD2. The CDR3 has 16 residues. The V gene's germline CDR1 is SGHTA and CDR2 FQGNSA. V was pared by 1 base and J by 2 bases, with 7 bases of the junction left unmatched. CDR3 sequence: CASSLGGTGGAYEQYF. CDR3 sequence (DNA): TGTGCCAGCAGCTTAGGTGGAACGGGGGGGGCCTACGAGCAGTACTTC.

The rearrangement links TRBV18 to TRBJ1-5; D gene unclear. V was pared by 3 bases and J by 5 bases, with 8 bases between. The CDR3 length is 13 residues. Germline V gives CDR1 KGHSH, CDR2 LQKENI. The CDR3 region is CASSPGSHQPQHF. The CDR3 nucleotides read TGTGCCAGCTCACCTGGGAGCCATCAGCCCCAGCATTTT. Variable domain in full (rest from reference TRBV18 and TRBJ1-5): NAGVMQNPRHLVRRRGQEARLRCSPMKGHSHVYWYRQLPEEGLKFMVYLQKENIIDESGMPKERFSAEFPKEGPSILRIQQVVRGDSAAYFCASSPGSHQPQHFGDGTRLSIL.

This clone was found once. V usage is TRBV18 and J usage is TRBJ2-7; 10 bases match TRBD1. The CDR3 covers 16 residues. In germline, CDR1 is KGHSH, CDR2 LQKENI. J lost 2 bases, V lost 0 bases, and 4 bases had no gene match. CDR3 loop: CASSPPSGQGTYEQYF. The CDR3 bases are TGTGCCAGCTCACCACCCTCGGGACAGGGGACCTACGAGCAGTACTTC.

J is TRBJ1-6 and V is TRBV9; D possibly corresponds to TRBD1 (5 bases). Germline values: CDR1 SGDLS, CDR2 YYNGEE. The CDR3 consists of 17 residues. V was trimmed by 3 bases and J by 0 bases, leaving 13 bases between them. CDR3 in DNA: TGTGCCAGCAGCGAAGGACACCCGAGCTCCTATAATTCACCCCTCCACTTT. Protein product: CASSEGHPSSYNSPLHF.

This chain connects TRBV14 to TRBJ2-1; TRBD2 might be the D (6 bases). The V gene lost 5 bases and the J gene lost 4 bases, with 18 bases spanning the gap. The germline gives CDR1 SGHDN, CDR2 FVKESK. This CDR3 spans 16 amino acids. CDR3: CASSSQGGVEYNEQFF. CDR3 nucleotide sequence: TGTGCCAGCAGCTCGCAGGGAGGAGTAGAGTACAATGAGCAGTTCTTC. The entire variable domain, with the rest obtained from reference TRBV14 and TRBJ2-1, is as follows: EAGVTQFPSHSVIEKGQTVTLRCDPISGHDNLYWYRRVMGKEIKFLLHFVKESKQDESGMPNNRFLAERTGGTYSTLKVQPAELEDSGVYFCASSSQGGVEYNEQFFGPGTRLTVL.

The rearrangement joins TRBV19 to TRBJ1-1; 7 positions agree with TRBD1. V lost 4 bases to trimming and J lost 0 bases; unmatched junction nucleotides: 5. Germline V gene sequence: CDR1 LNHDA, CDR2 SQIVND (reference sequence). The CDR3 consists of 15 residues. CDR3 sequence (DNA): TGTGCCAGTAGTAGGGGACAGAGCATGAACACTGAAGCTTTCTTT. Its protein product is CASSRGQSMNTEAFF.

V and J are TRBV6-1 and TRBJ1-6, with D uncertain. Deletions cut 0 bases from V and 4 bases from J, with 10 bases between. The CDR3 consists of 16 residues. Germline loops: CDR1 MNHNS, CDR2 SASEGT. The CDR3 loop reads CASSEATRRYNSPLHF. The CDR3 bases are TGTGCCAGCAGTGAAGCAACCCGGAGGTATAATTCACCCCTCCACTTT.

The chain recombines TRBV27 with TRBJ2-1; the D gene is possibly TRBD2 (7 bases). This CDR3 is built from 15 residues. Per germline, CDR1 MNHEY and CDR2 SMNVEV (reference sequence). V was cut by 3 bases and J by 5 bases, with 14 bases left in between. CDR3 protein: CASSFWRGGDNEQFF. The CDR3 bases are TGTGCCAGCAGTTTTTGGAGGGGGGGAGACAATGAGCAGTTCTTC.

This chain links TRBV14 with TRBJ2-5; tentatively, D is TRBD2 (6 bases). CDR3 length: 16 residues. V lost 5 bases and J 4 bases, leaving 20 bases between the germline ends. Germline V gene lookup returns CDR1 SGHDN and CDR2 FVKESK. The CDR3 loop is CASSAPGEGLGETQYF. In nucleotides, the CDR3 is TGTGCCAGCAGCGCTCCGGGAGAAGGACTTGGAGAGACCCAGTACTTC.

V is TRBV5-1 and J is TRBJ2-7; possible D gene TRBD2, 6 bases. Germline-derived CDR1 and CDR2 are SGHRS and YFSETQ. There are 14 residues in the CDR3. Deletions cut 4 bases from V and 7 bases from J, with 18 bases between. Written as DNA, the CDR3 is TGCGCCAGCAGCCCAAATGCGGGGTTGCGTGAGCAGTACTTC. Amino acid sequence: CASSPNAGLREQYF.

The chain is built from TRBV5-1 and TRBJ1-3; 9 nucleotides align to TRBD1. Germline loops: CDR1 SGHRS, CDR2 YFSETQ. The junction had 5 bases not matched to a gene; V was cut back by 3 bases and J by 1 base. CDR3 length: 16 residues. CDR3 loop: CASSYGQGTSGNTIYF. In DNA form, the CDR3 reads TGCGCCAGCAGCTACGGACAGGGGACTTCTGGAAACACCATATATTTT.

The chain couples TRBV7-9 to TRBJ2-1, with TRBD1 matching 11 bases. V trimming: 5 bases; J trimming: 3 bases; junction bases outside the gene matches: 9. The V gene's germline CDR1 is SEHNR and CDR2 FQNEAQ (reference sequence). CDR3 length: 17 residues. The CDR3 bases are TGTGCCAGCAGCCGCGGGACAGGGGGTGAGCTCTACAATGAGCAGTTCTTC. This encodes CASSRGTGGELYNEQFF.

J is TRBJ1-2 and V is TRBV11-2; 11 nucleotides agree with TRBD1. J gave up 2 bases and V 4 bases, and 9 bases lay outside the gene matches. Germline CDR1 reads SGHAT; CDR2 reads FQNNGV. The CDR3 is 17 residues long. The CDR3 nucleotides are TGTGCCAGCAGCTCCGGGACAGGGGGTTTTAGAAACTATGGCTACACCTTC. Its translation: CASSSGTGGFRNYGYTF.

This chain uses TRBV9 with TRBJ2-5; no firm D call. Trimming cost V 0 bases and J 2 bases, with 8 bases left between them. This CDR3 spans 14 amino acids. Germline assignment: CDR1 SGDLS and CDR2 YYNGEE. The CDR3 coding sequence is TGTGCCAGCAGCGTAGGAACGGTACAAGAGACCCAGTACTTC. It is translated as CASSVGTVQETQYF.

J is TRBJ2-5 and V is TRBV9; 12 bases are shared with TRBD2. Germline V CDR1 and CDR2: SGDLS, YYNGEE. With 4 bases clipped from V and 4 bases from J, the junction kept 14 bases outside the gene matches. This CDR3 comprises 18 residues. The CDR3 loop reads CASSPRGASGGAAETQYF. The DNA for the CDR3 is TGTGCCAGCAGCCCCCGAGGGGCTAGCGGGGGGGCGGCAGAGACCCAGTACTTC.

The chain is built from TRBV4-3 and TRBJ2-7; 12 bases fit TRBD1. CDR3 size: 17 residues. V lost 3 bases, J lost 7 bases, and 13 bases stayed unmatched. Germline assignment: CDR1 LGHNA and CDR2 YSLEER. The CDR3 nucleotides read TGCGCCAGCAGCCATTTGTACCGGGACAGGGGGCGGTGGGAGCAGTACTTC. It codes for CASSHLYRDRGRWEQYF.